The 13 T cell receptor beta chains given below trace back to one sample, sequenced in a study of blood T cell repertoires in COVID-19. Some clones are missing from TCRdb's copy, which holds only in-frame ones; the method was immunoSEQ multiplex PCR. The top ten hold around 13% of the sample, which has 200,000 to 250,000 clones, 80% seen once. Input material: peripheral blood. The receptors come from a human donor in a cohort sampled during active COVID-19.

The chain carries TRBV3-1 (or the pseudogene TRBV3-2) and TRBJ2-1; TRBD1 aligns across 8 bases. V lost 5 bases, J lost 2 bases, and 5 bases stayed unmatched. The CDR3 spans 15 residues. The V gene's germline CDR1 is LGHDT and CDR2 YNNKEL (reference sequence). The CDR3 bases are TGTGCCAGCAGCTACGACAGGGGTACCTACAATGAGCAGTTCTTC. Amino acids: CASSYDRGTYNEQFF.

In regard to this clone: The same CDR3 is also encoded by other DNA sequences in this sample. This chain links TRBV12-3 or TRBV12-4 with TRBJ1-2; D remains unclear. The CDR3 consists of 13 residues. Trimming shortened V by 3 bases and J by 0 bases, and 5 bases separated the two germline ends. CDR3 DNA sequence: TGTGCCAGCAGTTTCGGTGCTAACTATGGCTACACCTTC. Translated, it gives CASSFGANYGYTF.

This sequence joins TRBV27 and TRBJ1-5; D might be TRBD1 (5 bases). V lost 2 bases and J lost 4, with 9 bases in between. The CDR3 extends over 14 amino acids. Germline V gene data show CDR1 as MNHEY and CDR2 as SMNVEV (reference sequence). CDR3 coding DNA: TGTGCCAGCAGTTTAGGGGGGGGAAATCAGCCCCAGCATTTT. Its translation is CASSLGGGNQPQHF.

The chain has TRBV28 and TRBJ2-7; a weak D match, TRBD2 (5 bases). The V and J ends lost 5 bases and 4 bases respectively, with 6 bases between them. Germline V gene sequence: CDR1 MDHEN, CDR2 SYDVKM. This CDR3 comprises 11 residues. In nucleotides, the CDR3 is TGTGCCAGCAGTGAGGGTTACGAGCAGTACTTC. The encoded protein is CASSEGYEQYF.

V is TRBV6-6 and J is TRBJ1-6; 9 nucleotides line up with TRBD1. Germline lookup yields CDR1 MNHNY and CDR2 SVGAGI (reference sequence). The CDR3 is 16 amino acids. The V and J ends lost 2 bases and 5 bases, in that order; junction bases with no gene match: 4. The CDR3 DNA reads TGTGCCAGCAGTTACCTGGACAGGGGCGATAATTCACCCCTCCACTTT. This codes for CASSYLDRGDNSPLHF.

The gene calls are TRBV7-9 and TRBJ1-1; a weak D match, TRBD1 (5 bases). The length of the CDR3 is 16 residues. Deletions cut 1 base from V and 5 bases from J, with 17 bases between. Per germline, CDR1 SEHNR and CDR2 FQNEAQ (reference sequence). The CDR3 DNA reads TGTGCCAGCAGCTTAGAGTTGGGCAGGGTAAGTACTGAAGCTTTCTTT. Encoded protein: CASSLELGRVSTEAFF.

This clone was seen a few times. The rearrangement links TRBV5-6 to TRBJ1-2; no definite D call. This CDR3 comprises 14 residues. Germline-derived CDR1 and CDR2 are SGHDT and YYEEEE. With 2 bases removed from V and 1 base from J, the gap between germline ends came to 9 bases. In DNA form, the CDR3 reads TGTGCCAGCAGCTTCTCCCGGTTTAACTATGGCTACACCTTC. Translating it yields CASSFSRFNYGYTF.

The chain has TRBV10-3 and TRBJ1-1, with no clear D. Per germline, CDR1 ENHRY and CDR2 SYGVKD. The CDR3 extends over 15 amino acids. Trimming took 0 bases from V and 3 from J, leaving 11 bases between them. DNA of the CDR3: TGTGCCATCAGTGAGTCTGGGCTTCTTGACACTGAAGCTTTCTTT. Its protein product is CAISESGLLDTEAFF.

This chain connects TRBV14 to TRBJ2-7; 14 bases are a match to TRBD2. Germline V lookup: CDR1 SGHDN, CDR2 FVKESK. CDR3 length equals 17 residues. Trimming took 1 base from V and 3 from J; bases not matched to a gene: 5. CDR3 in amino acids: CASSQGLAGGGYYEQYF. CDR3 DNA: TGTGCCAGCAGCCAAGGACTAGCGGGAGGGGGTTACTACGAGCAGTACTTC.

V and J are TRBV2 and TRBJ1-2, with D uncertain. The germline V gene has CDR1 SNHLY and CDR2 FYNNEI. CDR3 length: 13 residues. V was trimmed by 6 bases and J by 6 bases, leaving 14 bases between them. DNA of the CDR3: TGTGCCAGCAGGCCTCGGAGTCGGGATGGCTACACCTTC. Translation gives CASRPRSRDGYTF.

Here the CDR3 reads CASSLLAGVVGGPSTDTQYF. In DNA form, the CDR3 reads TGTGCCAGCAGCTTACTAGCGGGAGTAGTTGGGGGCCCTAGCACAGATACGCAGTATTTT. The chain is built from TRBV7-6 and TRBJ2-3; 10 bases map to TRBD2. The CDR3 is made up of 20 amino acids. Germline trimming cut 2 bases from V and 0 bases from J; bases unmatched to any gene: 14. Per the germline V gene, CDR1 is SGHVS and CDR2 is FNYEAQ.

The chain recombines TRBV2 with TRBJ1-2; TRBD1 might be the D (5 bases). Trimming took 2 bases from V and 4 from J, leaving 14 bases between them. The CDR3 contains 15 residues. CDR1 and CDR2 from the germline V gene are SNHLY and FYNNEI. The CDR3: CASSESGRVIYGYTF. DNA of the CDR3: TGTGCCAGCAGTGAATCGGGCAGGGTGATCTATGGCTACACCTTC.

This clone has a single count. V is TRBV7-2 and J is TRBJ2-2; D is perhaps TRBD2 (6 bases). V was cut by 6 bases and J by 6 bases, with 14 bases left in between. This CDR3 is 14 amino acids long. Per germline, CDR1 SGHTA and CDR2 FQGNSA. The CDR3, as DNA: TGTGCCAGCAGGCCAACTAGCTATGCCGGGGAGCTGTTTTTT. Encoded protein: CASRPTSYAGELFF.